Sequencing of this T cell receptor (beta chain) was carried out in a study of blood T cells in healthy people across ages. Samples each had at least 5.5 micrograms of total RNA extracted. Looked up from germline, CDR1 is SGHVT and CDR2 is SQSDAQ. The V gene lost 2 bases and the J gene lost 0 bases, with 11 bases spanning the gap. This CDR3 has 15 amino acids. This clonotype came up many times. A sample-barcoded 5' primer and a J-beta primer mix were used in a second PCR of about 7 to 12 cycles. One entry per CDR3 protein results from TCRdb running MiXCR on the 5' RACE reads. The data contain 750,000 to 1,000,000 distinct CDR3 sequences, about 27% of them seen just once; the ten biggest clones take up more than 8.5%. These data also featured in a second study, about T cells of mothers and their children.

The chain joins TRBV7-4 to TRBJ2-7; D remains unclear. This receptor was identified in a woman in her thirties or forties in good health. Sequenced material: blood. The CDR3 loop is CASSLKKQSSYEQYF. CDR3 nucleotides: TGTGCCAGCAGCTTAAAAAAGCAAAGCTCCTACGAGCAGTACTTC.